This entry features one T cell receptor beta chain sequence. These data belong to a study of blood T cell repertoires in COVID-19. Study context: From T cells, B-cell-depleted T cells, or PBMCs came the material, which was cDNA or gDNA.

The germline V gene has CDR1 LNHDA and CDR2 SQIVND (reference sequence). This CDR3 region has 18 residues. Sequencing used immunoSEQ multiplex PCR; TCRdb keeps in-frame clones, though not all of them. The sample has fewer than 500,000 clones, around 89% seen once. This TCR was sampled from a woman in her 30s with acute or convalescent COVID-19. The sequenced sample consisted of peripheral blood. The rearrangement uses TRBV19 and TRBJ2-7, with 8 bases fitting TRBD2. In nucleotides, the CDR3 is TGTGCAGCCCGCATGCCATGCCGGGCAAGCGGGGGAAGGTGCGAGCAGTACTTC. Translating gives CAARMPCRASGGRCEQYF.